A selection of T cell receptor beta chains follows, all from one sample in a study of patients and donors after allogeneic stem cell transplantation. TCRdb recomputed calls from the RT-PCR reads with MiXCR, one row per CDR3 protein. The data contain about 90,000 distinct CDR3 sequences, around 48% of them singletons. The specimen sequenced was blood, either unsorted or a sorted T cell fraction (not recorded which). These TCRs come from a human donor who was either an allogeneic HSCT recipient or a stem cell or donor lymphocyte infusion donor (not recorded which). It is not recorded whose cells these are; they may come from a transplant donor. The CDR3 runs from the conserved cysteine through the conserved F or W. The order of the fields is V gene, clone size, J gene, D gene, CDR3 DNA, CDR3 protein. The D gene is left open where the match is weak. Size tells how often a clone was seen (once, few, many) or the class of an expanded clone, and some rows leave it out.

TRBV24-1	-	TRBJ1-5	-	TGTGCCACCAGCGTGGACGGTAGGAATCAGCCCCAGCATTTT	CATSVDGRNQPQHF
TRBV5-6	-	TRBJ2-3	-	TGTGCCAGCACGGGACTCAGCACAGATACGCAGTATTTT	CASTGLSTDTQYF
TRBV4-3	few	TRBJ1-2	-	TGCGCCAGCAGCCAAGATGGAATCTTGGTGGGAGGCTACACCTTC	CASSQDGILVGGYTF
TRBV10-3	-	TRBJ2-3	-	TGTGCCATCACCCCAGGGTCAGATACGCAGTATTTT	CAITPGSDTQYF
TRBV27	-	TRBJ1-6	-	TGTGCCAGCAGTGCACTCGCCAGGGACCCCCTCCACTTT	CASSALARDPLHF
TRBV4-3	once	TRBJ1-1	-	TGCGCCAGCAGTCAGAAGGAGGGCGAAGCTTTCTTT	CASSQKEGEAFF
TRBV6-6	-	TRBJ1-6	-	TGTGCCAGCAGTTACCCAGGCACCAATTCACCCCTCCACTTT	CASSYPGTNSPLHF
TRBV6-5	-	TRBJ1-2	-	TGTGCCAGCAGTTACTCGTACGGGTACCGCTATGGCTACACCTTC	CASSYSYGYRYGYTF
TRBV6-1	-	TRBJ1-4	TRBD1	TGTGCCAGCAGGGAACATGACAGGGGGCCGGGTGAAAAACTGTTTTTT	CASREHDRGPGEKLFF
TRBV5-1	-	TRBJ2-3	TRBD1	TGCGCCAGCAGCTTGGAAGGACAGGTGGGGTCAGATACGCAGTATTTT	CASSLEGQVGSDTQYF
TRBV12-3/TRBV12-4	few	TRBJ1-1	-	TGTGCCAGCAGCCGGCGGAGGACTGAAGCTTTCTTT	CASSRRRTEAFF
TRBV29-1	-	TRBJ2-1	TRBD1	TGCAGCGTGTCCACAGGGGGAAGTACGAATGAGCAGTTCTTC	CSVSTGGSTNEQFF
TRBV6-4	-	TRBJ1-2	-	TGTGCCAGCAGACCCATAATCGGCAGGCCCTATGGCTACACCTTC	CASRPIIGRPYGYTF
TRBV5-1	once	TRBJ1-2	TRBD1	TGCGCCAGCAGCCCTGGGACAGTTGATGGCTACACCTTC	CASSPGTVDGYTF
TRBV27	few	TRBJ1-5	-	TGTGCCAGCAGTTTACCAGGGGCTAATCAGCCCCAGCATTTT	CASSLPGANQPQHF
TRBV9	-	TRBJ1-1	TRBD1	TGTGCCAGCAGCTTACAGGGGGCGCAGACTGAAGCTTTCTTT	CASSLQGAQTEAFF
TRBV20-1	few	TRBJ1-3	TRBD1	TGCAGTGCTAGGGGACAGCAGATCTCTGGAAACACCATATATTTT	CSARGQQISGNTIYF
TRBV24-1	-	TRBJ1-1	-	TGTGCCACCAGACCGGGGCCACTAAACGTGGGAAAAGCTTTCTTT	CATRPGPLNVGKAFF
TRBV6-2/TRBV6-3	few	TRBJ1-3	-	TGTGCCAGCACCCTCTGGGACCGCCGTGGAAACACCATATATTTT	CASTLWDRRGNTIYF
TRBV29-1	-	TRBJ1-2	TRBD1	TGCAGCGTGGAGTCGACAGGGAACTATGGCTACACCTTC	CSVESTGNYGYTF
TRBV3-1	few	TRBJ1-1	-	TGTGCCAGCAGCCAAGGACGGGGAGTTGAAGCTTTCTTT	CASSQGRGVEAFF
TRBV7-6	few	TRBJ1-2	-	TGTGCCAGCAGCTTAACGTCCAAGCAAATGACTCTGGGACGCTATGGCTACACCTTC	CASSLTSKQMTLGRYGYTF
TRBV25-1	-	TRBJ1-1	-	TGTGCCAGCAGTGAATGGGACCCACAGGGGAACACTGAAGCTTTCTTT	CASSEWDPQGNTEAFF
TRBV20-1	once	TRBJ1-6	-	TGCAGTGCTAGAGAGAGAGGGGGAAATTCACCCCTCCACTTT	CSARERGGNSPLHF
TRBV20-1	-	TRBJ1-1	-	TGCAGTGCTGGCCAGGGACGGCCTGAAGCTTTCTTT	CSAGQGRPEAFF
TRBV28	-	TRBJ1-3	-	TGTGCCAGCACTGGGGCTTACTTATCTGGAAACACCATATATTTT	CASTGAYLSGNTIYF
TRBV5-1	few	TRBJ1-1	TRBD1	TGCGCCAGCAGCCCGGGACAGTTGAGGAACACTGAAGCTTTCTTT	CASSPGQLRNTEAFF
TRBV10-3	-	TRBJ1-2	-	TGTGCCATCGAGGGTACTGGTGGCTACACCTTC	CAIEGTGGYTF
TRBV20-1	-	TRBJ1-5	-	TGCAGTGCTAGAGATGTCCCCGGGGGCAATCAGCCCCAGCATTTT	CSARDVPGGNQPQHF
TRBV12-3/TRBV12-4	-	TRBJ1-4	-	TGTGCCAGCAGTCCACAACACCTAACCCCAACTAATGAAAAACTGTTTTTT	CASSPQHLTPTNEKLFF
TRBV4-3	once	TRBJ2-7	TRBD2	TGCGCCAGCAGCCAAGATCGACTAGCGCACTACGAGCAGTACTTC	CASSQDRLAHYEQYF
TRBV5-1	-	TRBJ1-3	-	TGCGCCAGCAGCGACGGACCTGCATCTGGAAACACCATATATTTT	CASSDGPASGNTIYF
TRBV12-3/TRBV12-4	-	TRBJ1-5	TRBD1	TGTGCCAGCAGAGGACAGGTTAGCAATCAGCCCCAGCATTTT	CASRGQVSNQPQHF
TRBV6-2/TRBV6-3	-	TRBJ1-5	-	TGTGCCAGCAGCAATGGGGGGCAGCCCCAGCATTTT	CASSNGGQPQHF
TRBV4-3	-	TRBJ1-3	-	TGCGCCAGCAGCCAAGAGGCAGGGACGGGTCTTTGGACTGGAAACACCATATATTTT	CASSQEAGTGLWTGNTIYF
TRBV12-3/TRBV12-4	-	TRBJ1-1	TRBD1	TGTGCCAGCACCGGAAACCCTACGCCACTTAGACAGGGGACCACTGAAGCTTTCTTT	CASTGNPTPLRQGTTEAFF
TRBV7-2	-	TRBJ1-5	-	TGTGCCAGCAGCCTCAACGGAGTAAGGGGCCGGTATCAGCCCCAGCATTTT	CASSLNGVRGRYQPQHF
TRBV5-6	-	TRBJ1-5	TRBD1	TGTGCCAGCAGCAAGACAGGGGGGGATCAGCCCCAGCATTTT	CASSKTGGDQPQHF
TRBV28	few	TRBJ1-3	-	TGTGCCAGCAGTTTGGGCATAGGGTCGGGAAACACCATATATTTT	CASSLGIGSGNTIYF
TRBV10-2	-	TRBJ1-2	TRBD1	TGCGCCAGCAGCGACAGGGGACGTAAGGATGGCTACACCTTC	CASSDRGRKDGYTF
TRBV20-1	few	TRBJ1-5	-	TGCAGTGCTAGTCGCAGGGAGGGCAATCAGCCCCAGCATTTT	CSASRREGNQPQHF
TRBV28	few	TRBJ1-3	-	TGTGCCAGCCAGCTGGACAGCAGCTCTGGAAACACCATATATTTT	CASQLDSSSGNTIYF
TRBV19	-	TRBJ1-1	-	TGTGCCAGTCTACCCGACGGACTTATGAACACTGAAGCTTTCTTT	CASLPDGLMNTEAFF
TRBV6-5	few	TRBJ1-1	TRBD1	TGTGCCAGCAGCCGTGATTTGACAGGGCGTAACACTGAAGCTTTCTTT	CASSRDLTGRNTEAFF
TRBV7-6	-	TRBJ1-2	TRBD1	TGTGCCAGCAGCCTGAGACAGGGGGTCAACTATGGCTACACCTTC	CASSLRQGVNYGYTF
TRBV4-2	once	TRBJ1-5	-	TGTGCCAGCAGCCAAGATTTTGGCAGGGGCCTCAATCAGCCCCAGCATTTT	CASSQDFGRGLNQPQHF
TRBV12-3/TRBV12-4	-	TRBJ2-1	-	TGTGCCAGCAGTCTCCACAGGGTGAATGAGCAGTTCTTC	CASSLHRVNEQFF